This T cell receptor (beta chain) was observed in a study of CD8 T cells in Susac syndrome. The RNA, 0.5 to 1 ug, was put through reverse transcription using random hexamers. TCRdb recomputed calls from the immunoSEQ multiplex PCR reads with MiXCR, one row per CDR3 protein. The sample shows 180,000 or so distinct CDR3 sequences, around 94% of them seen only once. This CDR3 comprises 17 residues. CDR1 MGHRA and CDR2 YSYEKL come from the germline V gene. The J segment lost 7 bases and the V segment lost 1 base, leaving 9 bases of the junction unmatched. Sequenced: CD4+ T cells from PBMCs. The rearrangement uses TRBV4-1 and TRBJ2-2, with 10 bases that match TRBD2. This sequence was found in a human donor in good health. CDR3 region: CASSQGASGGTNGELFF. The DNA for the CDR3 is TGCGCCAGCAGCCAAGGGGCTAGCGGGGGTACTAACGGGGAGCTGTTTTTT.